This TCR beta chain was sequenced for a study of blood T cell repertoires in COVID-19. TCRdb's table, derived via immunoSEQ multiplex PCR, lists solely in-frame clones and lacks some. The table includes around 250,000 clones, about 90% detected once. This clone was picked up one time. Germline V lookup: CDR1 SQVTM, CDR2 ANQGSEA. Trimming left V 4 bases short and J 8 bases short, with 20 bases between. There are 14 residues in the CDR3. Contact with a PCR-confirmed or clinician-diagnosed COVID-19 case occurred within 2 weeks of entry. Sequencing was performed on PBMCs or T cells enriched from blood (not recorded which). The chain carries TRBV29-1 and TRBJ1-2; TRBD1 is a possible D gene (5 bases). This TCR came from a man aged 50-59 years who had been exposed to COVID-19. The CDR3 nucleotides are TGCAGCGTTGTACCTTCTACCGGGGGGTGGGGCTACACCTTC. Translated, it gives CSVVPSTGGWGYTF.